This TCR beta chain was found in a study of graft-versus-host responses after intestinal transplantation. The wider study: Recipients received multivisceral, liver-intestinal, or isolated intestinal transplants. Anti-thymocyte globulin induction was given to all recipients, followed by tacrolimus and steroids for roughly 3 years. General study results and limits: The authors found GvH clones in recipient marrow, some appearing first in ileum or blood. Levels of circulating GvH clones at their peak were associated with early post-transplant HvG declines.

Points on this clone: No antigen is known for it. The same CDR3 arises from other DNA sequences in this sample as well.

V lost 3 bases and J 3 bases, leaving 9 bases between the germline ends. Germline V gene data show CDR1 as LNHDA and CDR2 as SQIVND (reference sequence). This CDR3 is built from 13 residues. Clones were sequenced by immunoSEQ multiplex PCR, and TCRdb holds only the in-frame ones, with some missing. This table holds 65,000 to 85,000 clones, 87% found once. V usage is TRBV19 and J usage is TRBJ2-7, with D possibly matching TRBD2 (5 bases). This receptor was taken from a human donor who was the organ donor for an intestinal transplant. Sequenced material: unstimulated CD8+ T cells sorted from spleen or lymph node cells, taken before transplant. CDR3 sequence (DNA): TGTGCCAGTAGTATTTCTAGCTTCTACGAGCAGTACTTC. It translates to CASSISSFYEQYF.